A single sample gave rise to the 2 T cell receptor beta chains below, sequenced in a study of blood T cell repertoires in COVID-19. Profiling relied on immunoSEQ multiplex PCR, and the TCRdb table lists in-frame clones only, not all of them. The data hold 280,000 or so clones, with 85% observed a single time. Sequenced input: PBMCs or T cells enriched from blood (not recorded which). The receptors shown here come from a woman aged 50 to 60 who had recovered from COVID-19.

V usage is TRBV19 and J usage is TRBJ1-3; unclear D gene. CDR3 length: 13 residues. V shed 6 bases and J shed 2 bases, with 8 bases lying between them. The germline gives CDR1 LNHDA, CDR2 SQIVND (reference sequence). The CDR3 DNA reads as TGTGCCAGTAGAAGCATTCCTGGAAACACCATATATTTT. This codes for CASRSIPGNTIYF. Based on the CDR3 plus reference TRBV19 and TRBJ1-3, the full variable domain is DGGITQSPKYLFRKEGQNVTLSCEQNLNHDAMYWYRQDPGQGLRLIYYSQIVNDFQKGDIAEGYSVSREKKESFPLTVTSAQKNPTAFYLCASRSIPGNTIYFGEGSWLTVV.

The CDR3 DNA reads TGTGCCTGGAGCGGGACTTCATACGAGCAGTACTTC. Translated: CAWSGTSYEQYF. The chain is built from TRBV30 and TRBJ2-7; weak D call: TRBD2 (6 bases). CDR3 length: 12 amino acids. CDR1 and CDR2 from the germline V gene are GTSNPN and SVGIG (reference sequence). The ends were cut back, 3 bases at V and 4 bases at J, with 10 bases in the middle.